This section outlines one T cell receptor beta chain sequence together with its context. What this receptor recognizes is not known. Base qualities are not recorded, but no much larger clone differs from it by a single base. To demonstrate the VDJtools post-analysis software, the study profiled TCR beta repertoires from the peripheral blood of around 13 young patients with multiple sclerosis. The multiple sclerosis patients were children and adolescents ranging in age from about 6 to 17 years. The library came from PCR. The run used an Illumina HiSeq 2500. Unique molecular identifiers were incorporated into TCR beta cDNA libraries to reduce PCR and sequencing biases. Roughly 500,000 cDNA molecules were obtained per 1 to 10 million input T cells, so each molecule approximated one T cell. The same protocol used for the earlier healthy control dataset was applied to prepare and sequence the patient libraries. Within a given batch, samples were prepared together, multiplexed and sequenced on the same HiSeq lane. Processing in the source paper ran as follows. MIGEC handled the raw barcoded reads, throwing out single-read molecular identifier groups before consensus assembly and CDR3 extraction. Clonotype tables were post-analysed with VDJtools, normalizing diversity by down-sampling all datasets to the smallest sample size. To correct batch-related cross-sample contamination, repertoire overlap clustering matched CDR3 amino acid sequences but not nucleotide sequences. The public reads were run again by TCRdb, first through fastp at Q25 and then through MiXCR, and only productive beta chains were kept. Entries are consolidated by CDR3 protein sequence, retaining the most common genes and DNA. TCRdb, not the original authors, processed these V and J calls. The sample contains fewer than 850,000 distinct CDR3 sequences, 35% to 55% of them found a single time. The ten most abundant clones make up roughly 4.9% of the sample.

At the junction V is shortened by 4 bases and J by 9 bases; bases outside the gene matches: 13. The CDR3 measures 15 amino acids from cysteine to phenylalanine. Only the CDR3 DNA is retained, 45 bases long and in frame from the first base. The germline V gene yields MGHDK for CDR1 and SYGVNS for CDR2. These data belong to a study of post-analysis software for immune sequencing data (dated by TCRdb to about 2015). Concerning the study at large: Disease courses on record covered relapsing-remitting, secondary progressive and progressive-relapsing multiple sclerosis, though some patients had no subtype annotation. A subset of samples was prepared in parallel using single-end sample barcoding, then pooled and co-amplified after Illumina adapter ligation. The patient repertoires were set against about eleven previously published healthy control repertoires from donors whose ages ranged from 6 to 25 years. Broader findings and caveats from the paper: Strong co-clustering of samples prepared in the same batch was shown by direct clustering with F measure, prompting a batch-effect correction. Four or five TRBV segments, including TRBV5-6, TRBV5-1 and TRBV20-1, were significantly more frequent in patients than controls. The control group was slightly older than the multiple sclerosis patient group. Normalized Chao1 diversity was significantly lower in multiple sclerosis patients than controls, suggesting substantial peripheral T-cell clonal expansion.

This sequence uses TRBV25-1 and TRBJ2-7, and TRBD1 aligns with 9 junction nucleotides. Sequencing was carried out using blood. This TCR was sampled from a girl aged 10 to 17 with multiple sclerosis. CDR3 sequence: CASSATGGNSCGQYF. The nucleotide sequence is TGTGCCAGCAGTGCCACAGGGGGCAATTCCTGCGGGCAGTACTTC.